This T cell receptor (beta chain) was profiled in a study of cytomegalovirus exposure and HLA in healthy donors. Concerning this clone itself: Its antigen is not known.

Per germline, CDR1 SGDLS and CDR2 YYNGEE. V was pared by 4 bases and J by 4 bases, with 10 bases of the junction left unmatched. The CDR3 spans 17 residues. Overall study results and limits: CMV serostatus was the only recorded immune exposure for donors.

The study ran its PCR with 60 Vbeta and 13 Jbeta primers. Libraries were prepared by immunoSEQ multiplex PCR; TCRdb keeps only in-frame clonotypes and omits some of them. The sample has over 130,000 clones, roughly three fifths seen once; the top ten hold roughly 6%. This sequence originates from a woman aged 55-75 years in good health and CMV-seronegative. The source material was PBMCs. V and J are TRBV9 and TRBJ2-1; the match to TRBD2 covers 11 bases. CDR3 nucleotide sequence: TGTGCCAGCAGCACAAAACTAGCGGGGGATGATTACAATGAGCAGTTCTTC. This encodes CASSTKLAGDDYNEQFF.